Following are 29 T cell receptor beta chains from one sample sequenced in a study of PD-1 blockade in classical Hodgkin lymphoma. The repertoire was sequenced with immunoSEQ multiplex PCR; TCRdb's copy has only in-frame clones and lacks some. The sample yields thousands of clones, around nine tenths seen once. The sample's time point: cycle 4 day 1 (C4D1), after 6 weeks of nivolumab. The patients all showed relapse after autologous stem cell transplantation, while their brentuximab vedotin exposure varied. CD4+ T cells were purified from thawed PBMCs by negative selection. The material sequenced was CD4+ T cells from blood, taken before the fourth cycle of nivolumab. All receptors derive from a human donor with classical Hodgkin lymphoma.

The genes are TRBV5-1 and TRBJ2-5; the D gene is possibly TRBD1 (5 bases). Germline V CDR1 and CDR2: SGHRS, YFSETQ. The V gene lost 1 base and the J gene lost 5 bases, with 15 bases spanning the gap. The CDR3 loop spans 15 amino acids. CDR3 loop: CASSLRGNIRETQYF. The CDR3 bases are TGCGCCAGCAGCTTGAGGGGAAATATTAGGGAGACCCAGTACTTC.

In its sample, this clone was seen once. The V call is TRBV6-5, the J call TRBJ2-7; 8 positions match TRBD2. The junction had 10 bases not matched to a gene; V was cut back by 6 bases and J by 6 bases. Looked up from germline, CDR1 is MNHEY and CDR2 is SVGAGI. This CDR3 is 14 amino acids long. CDR3 sequence: CASRPSGSYVEQYF. As DNA, the CDR3 is TGTGCCAGCAGACCAAGCGGGAGTTACGTCGAGCAGTACTTC.

This clone was seen once. The rearrangement joins TRBV27 to TRBJ2-2; D is uncertain. The CDR3 consists of 14 residues. Trimming removed 3 bases from V and 4 bases from J, with 9 bases in between. CDR1 is MNHEY and CDR2 is SMNVEV in the germline V gene (reference sequence). The CDR3 nucleotides read TGTGCCAGCAGTTTGCAAGCGCGCACCGGGGAGCTGTTTTTT. This translates into CASSLQARTGELFF.

Turning to this clone: At one end, the junction sequence differs from germline, possibly due to a read error. This chain links TRBV11-2 with TRBJ2-3; 8 bases are shared with TRBD2. The V gene's germline CDR1 is SGHAT and CDR2 FQNNGV. The CDR3 covers 12 residues. The CDR3: CASSFLGTRLFF. As DNA, the CDR3 is TGTGCCAGCAGCTTTTTAGGGACTAGGTTATTTTTT.

The chain is built from TRBV5-1 and TRBJ2-4; 12 bases are shared with TRBD1. The CDR3 runs to 17 residues. The germline V gene has CDR1 SGHRS and CDR2 YFSETQ. The V segment lost 0 bases and the J segment 9 bases; nucleotides outside the gene matches: 10. CDR3 residues: CASSLEGTGGAVSIQYF. Written as DNA, the CDR3 is TGCGCCAGCAGCTTGGAAGGGACAGGGGGCGCAGTATCCATTCAGTACTTC.

The chain is built from TRBV5-3 and TRBJ1-5; TRBD1 matches 10 bases. Being an ORF, TRBV5-3 has a function that is uncertain. The CDR3 is 16 residues long. V lost 4 bases, J lost 3 bases, and 7 bases stayed unmatched. CDR3 nucleotide sequence: TGTGCCAGAAGCCTGAGGACAGGGGGGCTCAATCAGCCCCAGCATTTT. It yields the protein CARSLRTGGLNQPQHF.

This chain's CDR3 is CASSLVGGTGQETQYF. For the CDR3, the DNA is TGTGCCAGCAGCTTAGTGGGTGGGACAGGGCAAGAGACCCAGTACTTC. The genes are TRBV7-8 and TRBJ2-5; 9 nucleotides match TRBD1. CDR3 length equals 16 residues. V dropped 1 base and J dropped 2; count of bases not matched to a gene: 5. Looked up from germline, CDR1 is SGHVS and CDR2 is FQNEAQ. The full variable domain, with the rest looked up from reference TRBV7-8 and TRBJ2-5, is GAGVSQSPRYKVAKRGQDVALRCDPISGHVSLFWYQQALGQGPEFLTYFQNEAQLDKSGLPSDRFFAERPEGSVSTLKIQRTQQEDSAVYLCASSLVGGTGQETQYFGPGTRLLVL.

V gene TRBV2 combines with J gene TRBJ1-2, with a tentative D call TRBD1 (5 bases). The germline CDR1 and CDR2 sequences are SNHLY and FYNNEI. The CDR3 runs 15 residues. V was pared by 0 bases and J by 5 bases, with 13 bases between. CDR3 in DNA: TGTGCCAGCAGTGAAGCACTCAGGGATTGGTATGGCTACACCTTC. Residues: CASSEALRDWYGYTF.

The V and J genes are TRBV5-1 and TRBJ2-7; D is uncertain. V was shortened by 4 bases and J by 0 bases, with 14 bases between the two germline ends. CDR1 and CDR2 from the germline V gene are SGHRS and YFSETQ. CDR3 size: 15 residues. The CDR3 DNA sequence: TGCGCCAGCAGCATTAAAGGCACCTCCTCCTACGAGCAGTACTTC. Amino acids: CASSIKGTSSYEQYF.

This clone came up a few times. The chain recombines TRBV5-4 with TRBJ1-2; D call uncertain. This CDR3 contains 13 residues. V lost 3 bases, J lost 0 bases, and 6 bases lay in between. Germline V gene sequence: CDR1 SGHNT, CDR2 YYREEE (reference sequence). The CDR3 DNA sequence: TGTGCCAGCAGCTCGAAGGCTAACTATGGCTACACCTTC. Its protein product is CASSSKANYGYTF.

The chain has TRBV6-5 and TRBJ2-1; D possibly corresponds to TRBD2 (5 bases). The CDR3 spans 13 residues. Trimming took 2 bases from V and 5 from J, leaving 7 bases between them. The germline V gene encodes CDR1 MNHEY and CDR2 SVGAGI. The CDR3 reads CASSYGLNNEQFF. The CDR3 DNA is TGTGCCAGCAGTTACGGACTTAACAATGAGCAGTTCTTC.

The V and J genes are TRBV5-4 and TRBJ2-5; D possibly corresponds to TRBD1 (6 bases). The V gene lost 3 bases and the J gene lost 5 bases, with 17 bases spanning the gap. The CDR3 is 15 amino acids. Germline CDR1 and CDR2: SGHNT and YYREEE (reference sequence). CDR3 amino acids: CASSSRGGTRETQYF. For the CDR3, the DNA is TGTGCCAGCAGCTCCAGGGGTGGTACCCGTGAGACCCAGTACTTC.

This chain uses TRBV19 with TRBJ1-3; tentative D call: TRBD1 (6 bases). The CDR3 has 14 amino acids. The V end was cut by 3 bases, the J end by 9 bases, with 15 bases between. Germline CDR1 is LNHDA and CDR2 is SQIVND (reference sequence). The CDR3 loop reads CASSMSYTGPTIYF. As DNA, the CDR3 is TGTGCCAGTAGTATGTCGTATACAGGGCCCACCATATATTTT. The full variable domain, rest sourced from reference TRBV19 and TRBJ1-3, is DGGITQSPKYLFRKEGQNVTLSCEQNLNHDAMYWYRQDPGQGLRLIYYSQIVNDFQKGDIAEGYSVSREKKESFPLTVTSAQKNPTAFYLCASSMSYTGPTIYFGEGSWLTVV.

The V gene is TRBV19, the J gene TRBJ2-5, with 9 nucleotides matching TRBD2. This CDR3 contains 17 residues. Germline CDR1 and CDR2: LNHDA and SQIVND (reference sequence). V shed 10 bases, J shed 5 bases, and the junction held 20 bases outside the gene matches. The CDR3 reads CATRLEGLAGTWETQYF. CDR3 DNA: TGTGCCACTCGTTTGGAGGGGCTAGCGGGAACATGGGAGACCCAGTACTTC.

The rearrangement links TRBV9 to TRBJ1-2, with a possible D match to TRBD1 (5 bases). V lost 0 bases and J lost 8, with 17 bases in between. The CDR3 runs 15 residues. The germline V gene encodes CDR1 SGDLS and CDR2 YYNGEE. CDR3 amino acids: CASSVEAGKARGYTF. The CDR3 region has the DNA TGTGCCAGCAGCGTAGAAGCAGGGAAGGCGCGCGGCTACACCTTC.

V usage is TRBV7-9 and J usage is TRBJ1-4; the D is unclear. The V gene's germline CDR1 is SEHNR and CDR2 FQNEAQ (reference sequence). The V gene lost 5 bases and the J gene lost 3 bases, with 13 bases spanning the gap. The CDR3 runs to 15 residues. The CDR3 loop reads CASSQSDGANEKLFF. As DNA, the CDR3 is TGTGCCAGCAGCCAATCCGACGGGGCTAATGAAAAACTGTTTTTT.

The chain employs TRBV19 and TRBJ2-1; D is possibly TRBD1 or TRBD2 (7 bases each). There are 16 residues in the CDR3. Trimming cost V 1 base and J 6 bases, with 16 bases left between them. In germline, CDR1 is LNHDA, CDR2 SQIVND (reference sequence). The CDR3 DNA sequence: TGTGCCAGTAGTATAGCAGGGGGACTAACCTTCAATGAGCAGTTCTTC. It codes for CASSIAGGLTFNEQFF.

The chain employs TRBV11-3 and TRBJ2-1; a weak D match, TRBD1 (8 bases). This CDR3 spans 16 amino acids. Germline lookup yields CDR1 SGHNT and CDR2 YENEEA. V gave up 5 bases and J gave up 2 bases, with 16 bases separating them. The CDR3 spells CASSANRGGTYNEQFF. CDR3 coding DNA: TGTGCCAGCAGCGCCAACAGGGGGGGGACCTACAATGAGCAGTTCTTC.

This clone was found once. The genes are TRBV30 and TRBJ2-7; either TRBD1 or TRBD2 may fit D (6 bases each). CDR3 length: 14 residues. Trimming stripped 4 bases from V and 5 bases from J, with 18 bases between. Per germline, CDR1 GTSNPN and CDR2 SVGIG (reference sequence). CDR3: CAWTTGAPGNEQYF. CDR3 nucleotide sequence: TGTGCCTGGACCACGGGGGCCCCAGGGAACGAGCAGTACTTC.

The chain employs TRBV27 and TRBJ1-1; 7 bases line up with TRBD1. With V trimmed by 7 bases and J by 5 bases, 7 bases remained unmatched. The CDR3 is 13 residues long. The germline gives CDR1 MNHEY, CDR2 SMNVEV (reference sequence). The CDR3 loop is CASNPTGMTEAFF. In DNA, the CDR3 is TGTGCCAGCAACCCGACAGGGATGACTGAAGCTTTCTTT.

The V and J genes are TRBV27 and TRBJ2-5; D gene ambiguous. The ends were cut back, 6 bases at V and 5 bases at J, with 13 bases in the middle. The CDR3 covers 13 residues. In germline, CDR1 is MNHEY, CDR2 SMNVEV (reference sequence). Written as DNA, the CDR3 is TGTGCCAGCAGCCATACTCTCGGCGAGACCCAGTACTTC. As protein: CASSHTLGETQYF.

The chain carries TRBV6-5 and TRBJ2-5; TRBD2 might be the D (5 bases). Looked up from germline, CDR1 is MNHEY and CDR2 is SVGAGI. The CDR3 contains 12 residues. The V end lost 0 bases, the J end lost 7 bases, and 6 bases lay between the germline ends. CDR3 DNA: TGTGCCAGCAGTTACTCAGGGAGGACCCAGTACTTC. Its translation: CASSYSGRTQYF.

Of note for this clone: One end of the junction fails to match germline, which may point to a read error. This chain connects TRBV19 to TRBJ1-1; D is unresolved. The CDR3 has 15 amino acids. The V gene's germline CDR1 is LNHDA and CDR2 SQIVND (reference sequence). CDR3 DNA: TGTGCCAGTGGTATTTCAGGTGGGATGAACACTGAAGCTTTCTTT. Its protein is CASGISGGMNTEAFF.

The gene calls are TRBV5-1 and TRBJ2-1; D not resolved. The CDR3 extends over 13 amino acids. The germline V gene has CDR1 SGHRS and CDR2 YFSETQ. V dropped 4 bases and J dropped 8 bases, with 13 bases sitting between them. CDR3 sequence: CASSTLGSDEQFF. For the CDR3, the DNA is TGCGCCAGCAGCACCTTAGGTTCTGATGAGCAGTTCTTC.

The chain uses TRBV10-3 and TRBJ2-2, with 10 nucleotides matching TRBD2. CDR3 length: 15 residues. Losses at the gene ends were 11 bases for V and 6 bases for J; bases not matched to a gene: 12. Germline V gene sequence: CDR1 ENHRY, CDR2 SYGVKD. The CDR3 loop is CASTGLLAGAGELFF. DNA for the CDR3: TGTGCCTCGACGGGGCTGCTAGCGGGAGCCGGGGAGCTGTTTTTT.

The rearrangement links TRBV7-8 to TRBJ2-1; TRBD2 aligns across 14 bases. CDR3 length: 16 amino acids. The V gene's germline CDR1 is SGHVS and CDR2 FQNEAQ. Trimming cost V 5 bases and J 9 bases; bases outside gene matches: 9. This CDR3 reads CASSRGLAGATLEQFF. DNA for the CDR3: TGTGCCAGCAGCCGGGGACTAGCGGGAGCTACACTTGAGCAGTTCTTC.

This clone was counted only a few times. The rearrangement uses TRBV6-4 and TRBJ2-7; tentatively, D is TRBD2 (6 bases). V lost 4 bases and J 6 bases, leaving 13 bases between the germline ends. The CDR3 loop spans 13 amino acids. Germline assignment: CDR1 MRHNA and CDR2 SNTAGT. The CDR3 loop reads CASSVAAGIEQYF. The CDR3 DNA is TGTGCCAGCAGTGTAGCCGCGGGGATCGAGCAGTACTTC.

V gene TRBV7-8 combines with J gene TRBJ2-5; D is possibly TRBD1 or TRBD2 (5 bases each). Germline lookup yields CDR1 SGHVS and CDR2 FQNEAQ. V gave up 5 bases and J gave up 1 base, with 20 bases separating them. This CDR3 spans 17 amino acids. In DNA, the CDR3 is TGTGCCAGCAGCCCAGGGACCGGATCCCCACCCCAAGAGACCCAGTACTTC. Encoded protein: CASSPGTGSPPQETQYF.

The genes are TRBV18 and TRBJ2-6; 9 bases match TRBD1. The CDR3 is 18 residues long. The trim removed 6 bases at V and 0 bases at J, leaving 9 bases unmatched. Germline CDR1 and CDR2: KGHSH and LQKENI. CDR3 in amino acids: CASSRPGQGSSGANVLTF. The CDR3 DNA reads TGTGCCAGCTCCAGACCGGGACAGGGTTCCTCTGGGGCCAACGTCCTGACTTTC. The full variable domain, in which reference TRBV18 and TRBJ2-6 provide the parts outside the CDR3, is NAGVMQNPRHLVRRRGQEARLRCSPMKGHSHVYWYRQLPEEGLKFMVYLQKENIIDESGMPKERFSAEFPKEGPSILRIQQVVRGDSAAYFCASSRPGQGSSGANVLTFGAGSRLTVL.